The TCR beta chain described here comes from a study of blood T cell repertoires in COVID-19. In germline, CDR1 is MGHRA, CDR2 YSYEKL. V was clipped by 0 bases and J by 0 bases, with 17 bases between them. CDR3 length: 18 amino acids. The data were produced by immunoSEQ multiplex PCR, yet TCRdb's version contains in-frame clones alone and is incomplete. This sample has approximately 160,000 clones, with around four fifths found just once. Cohort 3 donors were reported recovered after two negative PCRs, clearance, or symptom resolution. The sequenced sample consisted of PBMCs or T cells enriched from blood (not recorded which). The clonotype comes from a woman between 50 and 59 years old who had recovered from COVID-19. The chain is built from TRBV4-1 and TRBJ2-5; D is unresolved. The CDR3: CASSQDKITYEYQETQYF. In DNA, the CDR3 is TGCGCCAGCAGCCAAGATAAAATAACGTACGAGTACCAAGAGACCCAGTACTTC.